This T cell receptor beta chain came from a study of Graves' ophthalmopathy and Graves' hyperthyroidism. Points from the study as a whole: A classifier, a 13-signature model, separated ophthalmopathy from stable hyperthyroidism with roughly 86% sensitivity and 75% to 82% specificity.

Of note for this clonotype: Its target is not known.

The PBMCs were taken from around 9 ml of fresh peripheral blood. RNA transcripts yielded amplified TCR beta CDR3 regions. HTBI primers were employed in first-round RT-PCR, then a second-round multiplex PCR followed. TCRdb itself ran the multiplex PCR reads through MiXCR, one entry per CDR3 protein. Here the sample spans approximately 160,000 distinct CDR3 sequences, just under 40% being singletons. The receptor was isolated from a man aged 30 to 39 with Graves' ophthalmopathy. Sequencing was done on a sample of peripheral blood.

In nucleotides, the CDR3 is TGTGCCAGCAACGCGAGACAGGGGTACGGGGAGCTGTTTTTT. This encodes CASNARQGYGELFF. The V call is TRBV12-3 or TRBV12-4, the J call TRBJ2-2; the match to TRBD1 covers 8 bases. The CDR3 is 14 residues long. Unmatched junction bases numbered 8, after V lost 7 bases and J lost 7 bases.